Below, 32 T cell receptor beta chains from the same sample are listed, as sequenced in a study of blood T cell repertoires in COVID-19. Profiling relied on immunoSEQ multiplex PCR, and the TCRdb table lists in-frame clones only, not all of them. The repertoire has about 150,000 clones, roughly 72% of them found once; the top ten carry roughly 3.6%. Specimen: peripheral blood. These receptors originate from an elderly woman with acute or convalescent COVID-19.

V is TRBV27 and J is TRBJ1-5; 8 bases agree with TRBD1. Germline loops: CDR1 MNHEY, CDR2 SMNVEV (reference sequence). The V and J ends lost 4 bases and 7 bases, in that order; junction bases with no gene match: 3. CDR3 length: 13 amino acids. In nucleotides, the CDR3 is TGTGCCAGCAGTTCCAGGGGGCACCAGCCCCAGCATTTT. Amino acid sequence: CASSSRGHQPQHF.

This rearrangement joins TRBV2 to TRBJ1-6, with a possible D match to TRBD1 (5 bases). Trimming took off 3 bases at V and 2 bases at J, with 14 bases between the two ends. Germline-derived CDR1 and CDR2 are SNHLY and FYNNEI. The CDR3 runs to 17 residues. The chain's CDR3 is CASSEGPGVPYNSPLHF. The CDR3 DNA reads TGTGCCAGCAGTGAGGGGCCGGGGGTGCCCTATAATTCACCCCTCCACTTT.

The gene calls are TRBV29-1 and TRBJ1-1; 7 nucleotides line up with TRBD1. J lost 2 bases, V lost 1 base, and 4 bases had no gene match. From germline, CDR1 is SQVTM and CDR2 ANQGSEA. The CDR3 loop spans 14 amino acids. CDR3 bases: TGCAGCGTTGAAGTGAACAGGGGAAACACTGAAGCTTTCTTT. Translating gives CSVEVNRGNTEAFF.

The V call is TRBV28, the J call TRBJ2-7; TRBD2 agrees at 11 bases. CDR1 is MDHEN, CDR2 SYDVKM, per germline. V was clipped by 6 bases and J by 2 bases; unmatched bases: 12. This CDR3 contains 17 residues. The CDR3 DNA follows: TGTGCCAGCAGCATAACCGGGACTAGCGGCCTTACCTACGAGCAGTACTTC. Translating it yields CASSITGTSGLTYEQYF.

V is TRBV23-1 and J is TRBJ1-1, with a tentative D call TRBD1 (6 bases). TRBV23-1 is treated as an ORF (open reading frame) with a function not yet certain. Between the trimmed V and J ends, which lost 0 bases and 2 bases, there was a span of 25 bases. The length of the CDR3 is 20 residues. CDR3 coding DNA: TGCGCCAGCAGTCAATCCCGACAGGTCCACCTATACTCCCTTAACACTGAAGCTTTCTTT. This sequence encodes CASSQSRQVHLYSLNTEAFF.

The V gene is TRBV11-3, the J gene TRBJ2-7; D remains unclear. Germline-derived CDR1 and CDR2 are SGHNT and YENEEA. V was clipped by 1 base and J by 3 bases, with 7 bases between them. The CDR3 totals 13 residues. This CDR3 is CASSLGTGYEQYF. CDR3 nucleotide sequence: TGTGCCAGCAGCTTAGGCACGGGCTACGAGCAGTACTTC.

The genes are TRBV21-1 and TRBJ2-7; the table's D gene call, TRBD1, was not cross checked with the DNA. TRBV21-1 is a pseudogene. The length of the CDR3 is 17 residues. The CDR3, as DNA: TGTGCCAGCAGCAAAGAAGGGGCCGGGACAACCTCCTACGAGCAGTACTTC. It translates to CASSKEGAGTTSYEQYF.

The rearrangement joins TRBV7-9 to TRBJ1-1; no definite D call. Germline V gene lookup returns CDR1 SEHNR and CDR2 FQNEAQ (reference sequence). This CDR3 region has 18 residues. Trimming stripped 1 base from V and 3 bases from J, with 21 bases between. Here the CDR3 reads CASSLEIRQRGSDTEAFF. CDR3 DNA: TGTGCCAGCAGCTTAGAAATTCGGCAGAGAGGATCTGACACTGAAGCTTTCTTT.

The rearrangement uses TRBV5-1 and TRBJ2-5; maybe TRBD2 (6 bases). The V end was cut by 1 base, the J end by 2 bases, with 15 bases between. The V gene's germline CDR1 is SGHRS and CDR2 YFSETQ. The CDR3 length is 16 residues. CDR3 DNA: TGCGCCAGCAGCTTGCGCGGGGACCTCTCACAAGAGACCCAGTACTTC. Its translation is CASSLRGDLSQETQYF.

This chain connects TRBV19 to TRBJ1-5; 8 bases are a match to TRBD1. V shed 6 bases and J 4 bases; nucleotides not matched to a gene: 5. Germline CDR1 is LNHDA and CDR2 is SQIVND (reference sequence). This CDR3 is built from 14 residues. In DNA form, the CDR3 reads TGTGCCAGTAGCGGACAGGGAACTAATCAGCCCCAGCATTTT. Translated: CASSGQGTNQPQHF. The whole variable domain, filled in from reference TRBV19 and TRBJ1-5, reads DGGITQSPKYLFRKEGQNVTLSCEQNLNHDAMYWYRQDPGQGLRLIYYSQIVNDFQKGDIAEGYSVSREKKESFPLTVTSAQKNPTAFYLCASSGQGTNQPQHFGDGTRLSIL.

The chain joins TRBV10-1 to TRBJ1-6, with D unresolved. Germline CDR1 is WNHNN and CDR2 is SYGVQD (reference sequence). The ends were cut back, 3 bases at V and 0 bases at J, with 3 bases in the middle. The CDR3 extends over 14 amino acids. The CDR3 DNA reads as TGCGCCAGCAGTGACGGCTCCTATAATTCACCCCTCCACTTT. Translating gives CASSDGSYNSPLHF.

This chain links TRBV5-8 with TRBJ2-1, with 7 nucleotides matching TRBD1. The CDR3 sequence is 15 residues long. J lost 7 bases, V lost 2 bases, and 9 bases had no gene match. Germline V gives CDR1 SGHTS, CDR2 YDEGEE. DNA of the CDR3: TGTGCCAGCAGCTTCCGGACAGGCGGTTGGAATGAGCAGTTCTTC. It codes for CASSFRTGGWNEQFF.

CDR3 in DNA: TGCAGTGCTAGAGGTAGTTCTGAAGCTTTCTTT. Protein: CSARGSSEAFF. V usage is TRBV20-1 and J usage is TRBJ1-1, with D hard to call. Germline CDR1 is DFQATT and CDR2 is SNEGSKA (reference sequence). The CDR3 length is 11 residues. V dropped 1 base and J dropped 6 bases, with 6 bases sitting between them.

This clone was observed a few times. The chain combines TRBV27 with TRBJ1-4; D is uncertain. This CDR3 is 13 amino acids long. V shed 5 bases and J shed 7 bases, with 11 bases lying between them. Germline CDR1 is MNHEY and CDR2 is SMNVEV (reference sequence). The CDR3 DNA reads as TGTGCCAGCAGTGCCCGCGTAACTGAAAAACTGTTTTTT. Its translation: CASSARVTEKLFF.

J is TRBJ2-7 and V is TRBV5-1; 8 positions agree with TRBD1. V was pared by 2 bases and J by 3 bases, with 4 bases of the junction left unmatched. CDR3 size: 14 residues. CDR1 is SGHRS and CDR2 is YFSETQ in the germline V gene. CDR3 residues: CASSLQGDVYEQYF. The CDR3 nucleotides are TGCGCCAGCAGCTTACAGGGGGATGTCTACGAGCAGTACTTC.

As DNA, the CDR3 is TGTGCCAGTAGTATAGCAAGGCAGGGCCAGAACACTGAAGCTTTCTTT. Translating gives CASSIARQGQNTEAFF. V is TRBV19 and J is TRBJ1-1; D is perhaps TRBD1 (5 bases). CDR1 is LNHDA and CDR2 is SQIVND in the germline V gene (reference sequence). CDR3 length: 16 amino acids. Trimming took off 1 base at V and 1 base at J, with 13 bases between the two ends. Together with reference TRBV19 and TRBJ1-1, the CDR3 gives the full variable domain: DGGITQSPKYLFRKEGQNVTLSCEQNLNHDAMYWYRQDPGQGLRLIYYSQIVNDFQKGDIAEGYSVSREKKESFPLTVTSAQKNPTAFYLCASSIARQGQNTEAFFGQGTRLTVV.

The genes are TRBV11-3 and TRBJ2-7; D might be TRBD1 (6 bases). Germline V CDR1 and CDR2: SGHNT, YENEEA. V dropped 1 base and J dropped 5 bases, with 15 bases sitting between them. The CDR3 contains 15 residues. The CDR3: CASSLGAGEVDEQYF. The CDR3 region has the DNA TGTGCCAGCAGCTTAGGGGCAGGGGAAGTGGACGAGCAGTACTTC.

This rearrangement joins TRBV6-2 or TRBV6-3 to TRBJ2-7; D is perhaps TRBD1 (6 bases). Germline CDR1 reads MNHEY; CDR2 reads SVGEGT. V shed 1 base and J shed 3 bases, with 16 bases lying between them. The CDR3 spans 16 residues. The CDR3 DNA reads as TGTGCCAGCAGTTACTACCAACAGGGTAATGGCTACGAGCAGTACTTC. It is translated as CASSYYQQGNGYEQYF.

This clone was seen more than once but under ten times. This chain links TRBV24-1 with TRBJ2-1, with D possibly matching TRBD2 (5 bases). Germline V CDR1 and CDR2: KGHDR, SFDVKD. The ends were cut back, 10 bases at V and 5 bases at J, with 14 bases in the middle. This CDR3 comprises 13 residues. The CDR3 protein is CATKGAEDNEQFF. The CDR3 DNA is TGTGCCACTAAGGGAGCGGAAGACAATGAGCAGTTCTTC.

This clone was detected only a few times. V usage is TRBV7-2 and J usage is TRBJ2-1; D unresolved. CDR3 length equals 14 residues. V was clipped by 5 bases and J by 7 bases, with 15 bases between them. Germline values: CDR1 SGHTA, CDR2 FQGNSA. CDR3 nucleotides: TGTGCCAGCAGCCCCGTGGCGGAAAGAAATGAGCAGTTCTTC. Translating gives CASSPVAERNEQFF.

This clone was recorded a few times. The CDR3: CASSLGDSSNQPQHF. In DNA, the CDR3 is TGTGCCAGCAGCTTAGGGGACTCTAGCAATCAGCCCCAGCATTTT. The chain uses TRBV7-2 and TRBJ1-5, with a possible D match to TRBD1 (5 bases). The CDR3 is made up of 15 amino acids. Germline CDR1 and CDR2: SGHTA and FQGNSA. The ends were cut back, 1 base at V and 0 bases at J, with 7 bases in the middle.

This clone was seen a handful of times. This rearrangement joins TRBV15 to TRBJ1-5; weak D call: TRBD1 (5 bases). CDR1 is LNHNV, CDR2 YYDKDF, per germline (reference sequence). The CDR3 is 19 residues long. V dropped 5 bases and J dropped 0 bases, with 23 bases sitting between them. The CDR3 coding sequence is TGTGCCACCAGCGTCCAAAGTATCGGGGGGAGACTTAGCAATCAGCCCCAGCATTTT. It specifies CATSVQSIGGRLSNQPQHF.

This clone was seen a few times. The gene calls are TRBV27 and TRBJ1-2, with D possibly being TRBD1 (6 bases). Trimming removed 4 bases from V and 5 bases from J, with 11 bases in between. The germline V gene encodes CDR1 MNHEY and CDR2 SMNVEV (reference sequence). The CDR3 is 13 residues long. The CDR3 bases are TGTGCCAGCAGTTCATCAACAGGGTATGGCTACACCTTC. This codes for CASSSSTGYGYTF.

The genes are TRBV10-2 and TRBJ2-6; a possible D gene is TRBD2 (6 bases). Germline V gene lookup returns CDR1 WSHSY and CDR2 SAAADI. V lost 2 bases and J lost 2, with 10 bases in between. The CDR3 length is 16 residues. In DNA, the CDR3 is TGCGCCAGCAGTGAGAGGAGGGGAACTGGGGCCAACGTCCTGACTTTC. Protein product: CASSERRGTGANVLTF.

The rearrangement uses TRBV19 and TRBJ1-1, with D possibly TRBD1 on 5 matching bases. The CDR3 runs to 14 residues. Germline CDR1 LNHDA, CDR2 SQIVND (reference sequence). Trimming stripped 3 bases from V and 2 bases from J, with 10 bases between. The CDR3 loop reads CASSIRQINTEAFF. As DNA, the CDR3 is TGTGCCAGTAGTATCCGACAGATAAACACTGAAGCTTTCTTT.

The chain recombines TRBV5-1 with TRBJ1-5, with TRBD1 identical over 7 bases. Per the germline V gene, CDR1 is SGHRS and CDR2 is YFSETQ. V gave up 5 bases and J gave up 4 bases; unmatched junction bases: 9. The CDR3 contains 15 residues. The CDR3 DNA reads as TGCGCCAGCAGGGAGACAGGGTCTTCGAATCAGCCCCAGCATTTT. It yields the protein CASRETGSSNQPQHF.

A word on this clone: Because the CDR3 is missing its conserved closing phenylalanine or tryptophan, this is likely a read error. V is TRBV12-3 or TRBV12-4 and J is TRBJ1-1, with D maybe TRBD1 (6 bases). V lost 6 bases and J lost 8, with 16 bases in between. The CDR3 is 13 residues long. CDR3 residues: CASRPRRTAEAFL. The CDR3 nucleotides read TGTGCCAGCAGGCCGAGACGGACAGCCGAAGCTTTCCTT.

The rearrangement uses TRBV27 and TRBJ2-1; the match to TRBD2 covers 12 bases. CDR1 and CDR2 (germline): MNHEY, SMNVEV (reference sequence). Trimming took 6 bases from V and 6 from J; bases not matched to a gene: 9. The CDR3 length is 16 residues. This chain's CDR3 is CASSQTSGGFGNEQFF. For the CDR3, the DNA is TGTGCCAGCAGCCAGACTAGCGGGGGCTTTGGCAATGAGCAGTTCTTC.

The chain carries TRBV3-1 (or the pseudogene TRBV3-2) and TRBJ2-1; tentative D call: TRBD2 (6 bases). V was trimmed by 3 bases and J by 5 bases, leaving 14 bases between them. Germline CDR1 reads LGHDT; CDR2 reads YNNKEL (reference sequence). The CDR3 has 15 amino acids. This CDR3 is CASSHQLAEHNEQFF. Here the CDR3 DNA reads TGTGCCAGCAGCCACCAGTTAGCGGAGCACAATGAGCAGTTCTTC.

This chain uses TRBV6-2 or TRBV6-3 with TRBJ2-3, with TRBD1 identical over 7 bases. Germline V CDR1 and CDR2: MNHEY, SVGEGT. V dropped 6 bases and J dropped 7; count of bases not matched to a gene: 16. The CDR3 sequence is 16 residues long. CDR3 DNA sequence: TGTGCCAGCAGCACGACCTCAGGGGGAAGGGGAAATACGCAGTATTTT. It encodes CASSTTSGGRGNTQYF.

This chain uses TRBV18 with TRBJ1-2; 10 bases match TRBD1. After removal of 6 bases from V and 6 bases from J, the junction contained 7 bases not matched to a gene. Germline CDR1 KGHSH, CDR2 LQKENI. The CDR3 is 14 residues long. The CDR3 loop reads CASSTSGTGDGYTF. The CDR3 nucleotides are TGTGCCAGCTCGACGAGCGGGACAGGGGATGGCTACACCTTC.

V usage is TRBV3-1 (or the pseudogene TRBV3-2) and J usage is TRBJ1-4; no clear D. Germline values: CDR1 LGHDT, CDR2 YNNKEL (reference sequence). The V end was cut by 1 base, the J end by 12 bases, with 9 bases between. CDR3 length equals 12 residues. The CDR3, as DNA: TGTGCCAGCAGCCAAGCCGTAGGAGAACTGTTTTTT. Protein: CASSQAVGELFF.